Following are 17 T cell receptor beta chains from one sample sequenced in a study of T-cell memory formation after mild COVID-19. TCRdb reprocessed the 5' RACE reads via MiXCR and lists one record per CDR3 protein. The sample lists some 120,000 distinct CDR3 sequences, approximately 6.3% occurring once. The source material was PBMCs or a T cell subset sorted from them (not recorded which). The source is an adult woman who had mild COVID-19 (a few samples of this study predate the infection). Cell type and time point are not known.

There are many counts of this clonotype. This chain joins TRBV6-6 and TRBJ1-1, with D uncertain. This CDR3 region has 10 residues. V lost 2 bases to trimming and J lost 8 bases, with 3 bases between them. Germline CDR1 and CDR2: MNHNY and SVGAGI (reference sequence). The CDR3 reads CASSYAEAFF. Written as DNA, the CDR3 is TGTGCCAGCAGTTACGCAGAAGCTTTCTTT.

There are a few counts of this clonotype. J is TRBJ2-5 and V is TRBV20-1, with TRBD1 matching 8 bases. The V segment lost 6 bases and the J segment 5 bases; nucleotides outside the gene matches: 8. The germline gives CDR1 DFQATT, CDR2 SNEGSKA (reference sequence). The CDR3 has 13 amino acids. The CDR3 sequence: CSADRGRMETQYF. The CDR3 nucleotides are TGCAGTGCCGACAGGGGCAGGATGGAGACCCAGTACTTC.

This clonotype was recorded at least ten times. The chain carries TRBV6-6 and TRBJ2-1, with D unclear. Per germline, CDR1 MNHNY and CDR2 SVGAGI (reference sequence). The CDR3 runs to 13 residues. V was cut by 2 bases and J by 5 bases, with 7 bases left in between. CDR3: CASSYIVDNEQFF. CDR3 in DNA: TGTGCCAGCAGTTACATTGTAGACAATGAGCAGTTCTTC.

The chain joins TRBV15 to TRBJ2-1, with 8 positions matching TRBD2. Germline trimming cut 6 bases from V and 6 bases from J; bases unmatched to any gene: 4. CDR1 is LNHNV, CDR2 YYDKDF, per germline (reference sequence). CDR3 length: 13 residues. The DNA for the CDR3 is TGTGCCACCAGAAGCGGGAGTGTCAATGAGCAGTTCTTC. It is translated as CATRSGSVNEQFF.

This clonotype was seen more than once but under ten times. The chain joins TRBV9 to TRBJ1-3; 8 bases line up with TRBD1. Germline lookup yields CDR1 SGDLS and CDR2 YYNGEE. The CDR3 length is 17 residues. After removal of 0 bases from V and 4 bases from J, the junction contained 9 bases not matched to a gene. Here the CDR3 reads CASSVAGQVTSGNTIYF. DNA of the CDR3: TGTGCCAGCAGCGTAGCGGGACAGGTTACATCCGGAAACACCATATATTTT.

There are a few counts of this clonotype. The chain carries TRBV2 and TRBJ1-1; D may be TRBD1 (6 bases). Germline V gene lookup returns CDR1 SNHLY and CDR2 FYNNEI. Trimming cost V 9 bases and J 1 base, with 12 bases left between them. The CDR3 runs 13 residues. As DNA, the CDR3 is TGTGCCAGAGCTCCGGGACAGAACACTGAAGCTTTCTTT. Its translation: CARAPGQNTEAFF.

This clonotype was observed at least ten times. The V and J genes are TRBV20-1 and TRBJ2-5; possibly TRBD1 for D (6 bases). Deletions cut 5 bases from V and 2 bases from J, with 15 bases between. CDR1 and CDR2 from the germline V gene are DFQATT and SNEGSKA (reference sequence). This CDR3 is built from 14 residues. CDR3: CSAGPPGAQETQYF. The CDR3 DNA reads TGCAGTGCTGGCCCACCAGGGGCACAAGAGACCCAGTACTTC.

This clonotype showed up just a few times. The gene calls are TRBV4-3 and TRBJ2-5; 10 bases line up with TRBD1. CDR3 length: 15 residues. The germline gives CDR1 LGHNA, CDR2 YSLEER. After removal of 4 bases from V and 5 bases from J, the junction contained 7 bases not matched to a gene. CDR3 in amino acids: CASSLGQGIRETQYF. CDR3 sequence (DNA): TGCGCCAGCAGCCTGGGACAGGGGATACGGGAGACCCAGTACTTC.

A few counts support this clonotype. This rearrangement joins TRBV4-3 to TRBJ2-1, with D perhaps matching TRBD2 (6 bases). Germline V CDR1 and CDR2: LGHNA, YSLEER. V was shortened by 0 bases and J by 0 bases, with 12 bases between the two germline ends. CDR3 length: 17 amino acids. In DNA form, the CDR3 reads TGCGCCAGCAGCCAAGACTTCGTCGGGAGCTCCTACAATGAGCAGTTCTTC. Encoded protein: CASSQDFVGSSYNEQFF.

The rearrangement joins TRBV20-1 to TRBJ1-5; D is perhaps TRBD1 (6 bases). Germline-derived CDR1 and CDR2 are DFQATT and SNEGSKA (reference sequence). Trimming took 3 bases from V and 3 from J, leaving 24 bases between them. This CDR3 has 18 amino acids. The CDR3 spells CSARAFAGVIFDNQPQHF. The CDR3 DNA follows: TGCAGTGCTAGGGCCTTCGCAGGGGTTATTTTCGACAATCAGCCCCAGCATTTT.

This clonotype was recorded a few times. The rearrangement links TRBV4-3 to TRBJ2-2; 7 nucleotides line up with TRBD2. The CDR3 spans 15 residues. Germline CDR1 and CDR2: LGHNA and YSLEER. Trimming at V came to 4 bases and at J to 4 bases, leaving 6 bases not matched to a gene. The CDR3 coding sequence is TGCGCCAGCAGCCCCCGGGGGGAGGCCACCGGGGAGCTGTTTTTT. Protein sequence: CASSPRGEATGELFF.

This clonotype was seen at least ten times. This chain uses TRBV29-1 with TRBJ2-1; TRBD1 aligns across 11 bases. The CDR3 is 13 residues long. V was clipped by 3 bases and J by 8 bases; unmatched bases: 3. Germline V CDR1 and CDR2: SQVTM, ANQGSEA. CDR3 region: CSVDRTGGYEQFF. The CDR3 DNA sequence: TGCAGCGTTGACAGGACAGGGGGCTATGAGCAGTTCTTC.

This clonotype was counted a few times. The V gene is TRBV12-5, the J gene TRBJ1-1; D gene unclear. The CDR3 runs 11 residues. Germline-derived CDR1 and CDR2 are LGHNT and FRNRAP. V was pared by 3 bases and J by 4 bases, with 3 bases between. Here the CDR3 reads CASGFGTEAFF. CDR3 in DNA: TGTGCTAGTGGTTTTGGCACTGAAGCTTTCTTT.

Only a few counts were recorded for this clonotype. This chain joins TRBV27 and TRBJ2-1; D call uncertain. This CDR3 comprises 15 residues. V lost 5 bases to trimming and J lost 1 base, with 12 bases between them. Germline V lookup: CDR1 MNHEY, CDR2 SMNVEV (reference sequence). The CDR3 bases are TGTGCCAGCAGTCGGGCCCCGAAATCCTACAATGAGCAGTTCTTC. It specifies CASSRAPKSYNEQFF.

This sequence joins TRBV6-5 and TRBJ2-1; TRBD2 matches 8 bases. V lost 4 bases to trimming and J lost 0 bases; unmatched junction nucleotides: 8. CDR3 size: 17 residues. CDR1 is MNHEY, CDR2 SVGAGI, per germline. The CDR3 reads CASSSGGKGSSYNEQFF. CDR3 DNA: TGTGCCAGCAGTTCGGGGGGGAAGGGGAGCTCCTACAATGAGCAGTTCTTC.

This clonotype appeared a few times. The rearrangement links TRBV7-2 to TRBJ2-7; D gene unclear. V gave up 3 bases and J gave up 4 bases, with 13 bases separating them. From germline, CDR1 is SGHTA and CDR2 FQGNSA. The length of the CDR3 is 14 residues. CDR3 sequence: CASSFPKTGYEQYF. The DNA of the CDR3 is TGTGCCAGCAGCTTTCCTAAGACCGGTTACGAGCAGTACTTC.

The rearrangement uses TRBV7-3 and TRBJ2-1; perhaps TRBD2 as D (6 bases). The CDR3 sequence is 15 residues long. Trimming pared 0 bases from V and 2 bases from J, leaving 8 bases between. The germline gives CDR1 SGHTA, CDR2 FQGTGA. Here the CDR3 DNA reads TGTGCCAGCAGCTTAACTGGCGGGACCTACAATGAGCAGTTCTTC. It is translated as CASSLTGGTYNEQFF.